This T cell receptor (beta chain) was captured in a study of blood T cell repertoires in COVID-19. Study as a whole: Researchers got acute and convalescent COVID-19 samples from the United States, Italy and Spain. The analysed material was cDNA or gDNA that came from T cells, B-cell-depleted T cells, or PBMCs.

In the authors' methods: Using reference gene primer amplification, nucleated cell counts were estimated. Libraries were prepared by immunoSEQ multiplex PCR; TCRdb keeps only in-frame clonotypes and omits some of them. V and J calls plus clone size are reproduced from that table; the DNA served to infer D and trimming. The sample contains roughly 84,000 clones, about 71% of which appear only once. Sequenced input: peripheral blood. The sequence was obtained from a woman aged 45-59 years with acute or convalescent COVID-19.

CDR3 protein: CASSQEGRPSTDTQYF. CDR3 coding DNA: TGTGCCAGCAGCCAAGAAGGGAGACCTAGCACAGATACGCAGTATTTT. This chain uses TRBV3-1 (or the pseudogene TRBV3-2) with TRBJ2-3; D possibly corresponds to TRBD2 (5 bases). Trimming left V 0 bases short and J 0 bases short, with 10 bases between. The CDR3 covers 16 residues. The V gene's germline CDR1 is LGHDT and CDR2 YNNKEL (reference sequence).